This TCR beta chain was documented in a study of blood T cell repertoires in COVID-19. Looking at the study overall: Acute-phase and convalescent COVID-19 samples originated in the United States, Italy and Spain. Sources were T cells, B-cell-depleted T cells, or PBMCs; the material itself was cDNA or gDNA.

Original handling: The authors estimated nucleated cell counts from reference gene primer amplification. Sequencing used immunoSEQ multiplex PCR; TCRdb keeps in-frame clones, though not all of them. V and J calls and clone size are copied from that table; D and trimming were computed from the DNA. The table shows about 55,000 clones, with roughly 86% occurring only once. This clone was counted only a few times. CDR3 size: 16 residues. Trimming at V came to 0 bases and at J to 2 bases, leaving 5 bases not matched to a gene. Per the germline V gene, CDR1 is LGHNT and CDR2 is FRNRAP. The sample comprised peripheral blood. The source of this sequence is an elderly woman with acute or convalescent COVID-19. V is TRBV12-5 and J is TRBJ2-7; 9 nucleotides agree with TRBD1. In DNA form, the CDR3 reads TGTGCTAGTGGTTTGGTACACGGGACAGGGCCCTACGAGCAGTACTTC. This sequence encodes CASGLVHGTGPYEQYF.